These T cell receptor beta chains were read from a single sample in a study of spatial heterogeneity in lung cancer. TCRdb itself ran the 5' RACE reads through MiXCR, one entry per CDR3 protein. The sample carries approximately 39,000 distinct CDR3 sequences, roughly 8% recorded once. The sample here was PBMCs, taken at follow-up. The receptors were sampled from a male donor with early-stage non-small cell lung cancer. Both conserved end residues are part of each CDR3. D genes are given only for firm matches. For some rows the clone size is stated as once, few or many, or as a class when expanded; others skip it.

clone_size j_call d_call v_call cdr3_nt cdr3_aa
many TRBJ1-5 TRBD1 TRBV6-5 TGTGCCAGCAGTTCCCGGACAGGGGGCAATCAGCCCCAGCATTTT CASSSRTGGNQPQHF
- TRBJ2-1 TRBD1 TRBV20-1 TGCAGTGCTAGAGAGAAGGACAGGTACAATGAGCAGTTCTTC CSAREKDRYNEQFF
many TRBJ2-7 - TRBV27 TGTGCCAGCAGTTCCCCCTCGACCGCCAGCTCCTACGAGCAGTACTTC CASSSPSTASSYEQYF
many TRBJ1-1 - TRBV27 TGTGCCAGCAGTTTATCAGGGTTGGGGGACACTGAAGCTTTCTTT CASSLSGLGDTEAFF
medium-sized TRBJ2-2 - TRBV30 TGTGCCTGGACCGGGGGCTTAGGCACCGGGGAGCTGTTTTTT CAWTGGLGTGELFF
few TRBJ2-6 - TRBV5-6 TGTGCCAGCAGCTTACAGGGCTCTGGGGCCAACGTCCTGACTTTC CASSLQGSGANVLTF
- TRBJ2-7 - TRBV6-2/TRBV6-3 TGTGCCAGCAGTGGGGGACTCGCCGCCTACGAGCAGTACTTC CASSGGLAAYEQYF
many TRBJ2-7 - TRBV9 TGTGCCAGCAGCGTAGAGGAGTCCTACGAGCAGTACTTC CASSVEESYEQYF
- TRBJ2-5 TRBD2 TRBV9 TGTGCCAGCAGCCCACCTCTAGCGGGGGGAATGGGAGAGACCCAGTACTTC CASSPPLAGGMGETQYF
many TRBJ1-2 - TRBV21-1 TGTGCCAGCAGCCCCCGAGGACAAATCTATGGCTACACCTTC CASSPRGQIYGYTF
many TRBJ1-5 TRBD1 TRBV30 TGTGCCTGGAGTACCGGGACAGGGGTTAGGAGCAATCAGCCCCAGCATTTT CAWSTGTGVRSNQPQHF
- TRBJ1-3 - TRBV20-1 TGCAGTGCTCCCCTTTCAGGAAACACCATATATTTT CSAPLSGNTIYF
many TRBJ1-6 TRBD1 TRBV5-4 TGTGCCAGCAGCCTTGAAGACAGGGAATATGATAATTCACCCCTCCACTTT CASSLEDREYDNSPLHF
many TRBJ1-1 - TRBV6-5 TGTGCCAGCAGTTACTCGAGTAGCATGAACACTGAAGCTTTCTTT CASSYSSSMNTEAFF
many TRBJ2-1 - TRBV7-8 TGTGCCAGCAGCCATTCTTTGGGAGTGGGAATTAATGAGCAGTTCTTC CASSHSLGVGINEQFF
many TRBJ1-1 - TRBV28 TGTGCCAGCAGAGGGACCTGGAACACTGAAGCTTTCTTT CASRGTWNTEAFF
many TRBJ1-2 - TRBV2 TGTGCCAGCAGTGAAACCGGGACATACTATGGCTACACCTTC CASSETGTYYGYTF
many TRBJ1-5 TRBD1 TRBV19 TGTGCCAGTGAGGACAGGGGAAGCAATCAGCCCCAGCATTTT CASEDRGSNQPQHF
few TRBJ2-5 - TRBV29-1 TGCAGCGTTTTCGAGCGGGAGACCCAGTACTTC CSVFERETQYF
many TRBJ1-5 - TRBV12-3/TRBV12-4 TGTGCCAGCAGTTTAACAGGCAATCAGCCCCAGCATTTT CASSLTGNQPQHF
many TRBJ2-2 TRBD2 TRBV7-3 TGTGCCAGCAGCTCACTAGCGGCCGGGGAGCTGTTTTTT CASSSLAAGELFF
many TRBJ2-5 TRBD1 TRBV19 TGTGCCAGTAGTACCGGGACAGGGGAGGTGGAGACCCAGTACTTC CASSTGTGEVETQYF
many TRBJ2-2 TRBD1 TRBV13 TGTGCCAGCAGCTTACAGGGGGCAGTAGGTACCGGGGAGCTGTTTTTT CASSLQGAVGTGELFF
many TRBJ2-7 - TRBV4-2 TGTGCCAGCAGCCAAGATAGGCTATCCGAGCAGTACTTC CASSQDRLSEQYF
many TRBJ2-1 - TRBV7-3 TGTGCCAGCAGCTTATCCGGTACAGCCTACAATGAGCAGTTCTTC CASSLSGTAYNEQFF
many TRBJ2-1 TRBD2 TRBV5-6 TGTGCCAGCAGCTCTCAGCCTACTAGCGTTAGTGAGCAGTTCTTC CASSSQPTSVSEQFF
few TRBJ1-2 - TRBV5-1 TGCGCCAGCAGCCCCGGTGATTTGTTGTCCTATGGCTACACCTTC CASSPGDLLSYGYTF
many TRBJ2-5 TRBD2 TRBV5-4 TGTGCCAGCAGCTTGGAAGCGGGGGCGGAGACCCAGTACTTC CASSLEAGAETQYF
many TRBJ2-1 TRBD1 TRBV7-3 TGTGCCAGCAGCCCAAGGGACAGGGTAACCTACAATGAGCAGTTCTTC CASSPRDRVTYNEQFF
many TRBJ1-6 - TRBV6-5 TGTGCCAGCAGTCTAGAACAGGGTTGGAATTCACCCCTCCACTTT CASSLEQGWNSPLHF
many TRBJ2-3 - TRBV10-3 TGTGCCATCAGTGACGGGAGTCCTCCCATGTTTGATACGCAGTATTTT CAISDGSPPMFDTQYF
many TRBJ2-3 - TRBV6-5 TGTGCCAGCAGTTACTCGCTGGCGGGGTTCACAGATACGCAGTATTTT CASSYSLAGFTDTQYF
many TRBJ1-1 - TRBV11-1 TGTGCCAGCAGCTTTAAGACAGGCGGCACTGAAGCTTTCTTT CASSFKTGGTEAFF
many TRBJ2-1 TRBD2 TRBV6-5 TGTGCCAGCAGTTCCCTAGCGGGGGGCTACAATGAGCAGTTCTTC CASSSLAGGYNEQFF
many TRBJ1-1 TRBD1 TRBV10-3 TGTGCCATCAGTGAGTCTTCTGGGACAGGGGGTACTGAAGCTTTCTTT CAISESSGTGGTEAFF
many TRBJ1-5 - TRBV4-1 TGCGCCAGCAGCCAAGAAACAGTTTTTACACTCGTAAGCAATCAGCCCCAGCATTTT CASSQETVFTLVSNQPQHF
- TRBJ2-7 - TRBV5-1 TGCGCCAGCGGCGGACAGACCTCCTACGAGCAGTACTTC CASGGQTSYEQYF
many TRBJ2-3 TRBD1 TRBV20-1 TGCAGTGTTTCCGGGACAGGGGAAACAGATACGCAGTATTTT CSVSGTGETDTQYF
- TRBJ2-7 TRBD1 TRBV12-3/TRBV12-4 TGTGCCAGCAGTTTAAGACAGGGGACCCCCGAGCAGTACTTC CASSLRQGTPEQYF
many TRBJ2-1 TRBD2 TRBV7-7 TGTGCTAGCAGCTTAGCTAGCGGGCCCAACAATGAGCAGTTCTTC CASSLASGPNNEQFF
- TRBJ1-6 - TRBV25-1 TGTGCCAGCAACAACAGGAAAAATTCACCCCTCCACTTT CASNNRKNSPLHF
few TRBJ1-2 - TRBV9 TGTGCCAGCAGCGAAGCCCACAACTATGGCTACACCTTC CASSEAHNYGYTF